Given below is one TCR beta chain in context. Germline CDR1 DFQATT, CDR2 SNEGSKA (reference sequence). Trimming stripped 0 bases from V and 6 bases from J, with 5 bases between. CDR3 size: 11 residues. The data were obtained in a study of response to subunit inactivated influenza vaccine. MiXCR, run by TCRdb on the RT-PCR reads, gives a single entry per CDR3 protein. The data hold about 540,000 distinct CDR3 sequences, with under 30% observed a single time. In addition, the sample was reused for a study of T cells expressing NK-cell markers. That source adds: For TCR beta, cDNA was produced by 5'RACE template switching with UMIs. Sequencing of TCR beta repertoires drew on sorted CD3+CD56+NKG2C+, CD3+CD56+NKG2C- and CD3+CD56-NKG2C+ T cells.

The sequence was obtained from a man between 50 and 59 years old who received an inactivated influenza vaccine. The sample was CD4+ T cells sorted from PBMCs, taken about 13 days after vaccination. V usage is TRBV20-1 and J usage is TRBJ1-2, with unresolved D. The CDR3 is CSAREVNGYTF. CDR3 coding DNA: TGCAGTGCTAGAGAAGTGAATGGCTACACCTTC.